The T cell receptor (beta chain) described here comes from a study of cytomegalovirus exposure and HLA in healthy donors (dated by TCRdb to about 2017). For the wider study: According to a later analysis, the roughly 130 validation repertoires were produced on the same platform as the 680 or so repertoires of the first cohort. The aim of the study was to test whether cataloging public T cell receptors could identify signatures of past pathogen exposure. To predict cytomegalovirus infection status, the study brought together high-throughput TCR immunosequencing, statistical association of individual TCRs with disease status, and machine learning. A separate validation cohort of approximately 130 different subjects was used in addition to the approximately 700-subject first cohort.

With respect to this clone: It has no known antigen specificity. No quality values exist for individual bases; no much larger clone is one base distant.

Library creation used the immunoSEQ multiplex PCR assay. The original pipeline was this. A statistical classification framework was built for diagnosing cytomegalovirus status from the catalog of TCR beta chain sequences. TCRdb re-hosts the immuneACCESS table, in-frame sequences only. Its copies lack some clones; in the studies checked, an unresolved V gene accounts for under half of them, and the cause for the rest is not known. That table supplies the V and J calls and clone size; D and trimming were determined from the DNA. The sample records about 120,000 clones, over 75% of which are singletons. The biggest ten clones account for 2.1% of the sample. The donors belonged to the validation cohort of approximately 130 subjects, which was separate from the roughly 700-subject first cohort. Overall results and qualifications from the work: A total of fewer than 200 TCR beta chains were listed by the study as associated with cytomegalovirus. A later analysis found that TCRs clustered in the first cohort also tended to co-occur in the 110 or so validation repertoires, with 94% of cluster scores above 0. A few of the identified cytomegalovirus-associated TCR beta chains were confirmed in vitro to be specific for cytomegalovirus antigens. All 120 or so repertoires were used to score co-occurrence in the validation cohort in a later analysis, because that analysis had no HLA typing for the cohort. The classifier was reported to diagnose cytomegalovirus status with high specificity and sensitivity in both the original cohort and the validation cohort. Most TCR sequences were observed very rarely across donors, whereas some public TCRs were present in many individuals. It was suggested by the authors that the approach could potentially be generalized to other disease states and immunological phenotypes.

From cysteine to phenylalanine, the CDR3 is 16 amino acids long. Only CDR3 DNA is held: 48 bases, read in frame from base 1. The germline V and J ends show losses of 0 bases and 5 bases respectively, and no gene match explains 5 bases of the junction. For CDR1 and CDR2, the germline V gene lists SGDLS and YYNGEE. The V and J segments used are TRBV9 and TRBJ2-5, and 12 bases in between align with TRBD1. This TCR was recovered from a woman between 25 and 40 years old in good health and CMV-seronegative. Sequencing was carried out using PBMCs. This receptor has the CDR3 CASSVEGTGGLETQYF. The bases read TGTGCCAGCAGCGTAGAAGGGACAGGGGGCCTTGAGACCCAGTACTTC. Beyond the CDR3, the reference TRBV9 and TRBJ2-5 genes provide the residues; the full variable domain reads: DSGVTQTPKHLITATGQRVTLRCSPRSGDLSVYWYQQSLDQGLQFLIQYYNGEERAKGNILERFSAQQFPDLHSELNLSSLELGDSALYFCASSVEGTGGLETQYFGPGTRLLVL.